The 27 T cell receptor beta chains below come from one sample, sequenced in a study of T cells expressing NK-cell markers (dated by TCRdb to 2020 to 2022). Libraries were prepared through 5' RACE. The instrument given in TCRdb is Illumina HiSeq 2000. TCRdb reprocessed the reads and lists each CDR3 protein sequence as a single entry, with no DNA. The sample table holds roughly 280,000 distinct CDR3 sequences. Approximately 0.39% of the sample rests with the top ten. Material: blood T cells: a sorted CD56 or NKG2C T cell subset, CD4+ or CD8+ T cells, or bulk PBMC T cells (not recorded which). The receptors come from a man between 18 and 29 years old in good health. Donor details come from another sample of the same person, matched by shared clones.

The CDR3 sequence: CSVAGTKGSSYEQYF. V usage is TRBV29-1 and J usage is TRBJ2-7; TCRdb's D call, TRBD1, is unchecked because there is no DNA. This CDR3 comprises 15 residues. Germline CDR1 SQVTM, CDR2 ANQGSEA.

This chain connects TRBV5-1 to TRBJ2-2. Germline V gene sequence: CDR1 SGHRS, CDR2 YFSETQ. The CDR3 extends over 13 amino acids. This CDR3 is CASLGTNTGELFF. Using reference TRBV5-1 and TRBJ2-2 for the parts outside the CDR3, the full variable domain is KAGVTQTPRYLIKTRGQQVTLSCSPISGHRSVSWYQQTPGQGLQFLFEYFSETQRNKGNFPGRFSGRQFSNSRSEMNVSTLELGDSALYLCASLGTNTGELFFGEGSRLTVL.

The chain joins TRBV21-1 to TRBJ2-3; the TRBD2 assignment by TCRdb is unverifiable without DNA. TRBV21-1 is an annotated pseudogene. The CDR3 has 17 residues. The CDR3 region is CASSEAIGRDSTDTQYF.

The chain is built from TRBV7-2 and TRBJ2-5. This CDR3 comprises 14 residues. CDR1 is SGHTA, CDR2 FQGNSA, per germline. The CDR3 region is CASSLGGDEETQYF.

V gene TRBV6-4 combines with J gene TRBJ2-3; TCRdb gives TRBD2 as the D gene, but with no DNA this cannot be confirmed. This CDR3 is 13 amino acids long. Looked up from germline, CDR1 is MRHNA and CDR2 is SNTAGT. The CDR3 reads CASSEQPSNTQYF.

The chain joins TRBV9 to TRBJ2-3; TCRdb returns TRBD2, unconfirmable since there is no DNA. CDR3 length: 13 residues. Germline V gives CDR1 SGDLS, CDR2 YYNGEE. This chain's CDR3 is CASSSPGLLMQYF.

The chain joins TRBV29-1 to TRBJ2-7; TCRdb selects TRBD2, and the lack of DNA leaves this call unchecked. The CDR3 is 14 residues long. Germline CDR1 is SQVTM and CDR2 is ANQGSEA. The chain's CDR3 is CSVEIAGKTYEQYF.

V and J are TRBV7-3 and TRBJ2-3; TCRdb selects TRBD2, and the lack of DNA leaves this call unchecked. Germline CDR1 reads SGHTA; CDR2 reads FQGTGA. The CDR3 covers 13 residues. The CDR3 reads CASSLTGGDTQYF.

The chain uses TRBV7-2 and TRBJ2-1. Germline V lookup: CDR1 SGHTA, CDR2 FQGNSA. The CDR3 has 12 amino acids. The CDR3: CATRWSSDEQFF.

The rearrangement uses TRBV6-2 or TRBV6-3 and TRBJ1-2; with no DNA, the TCRdb D assignment of TRBD1 cannot be verified. In germline, CDR1 is MNHEY, CDR2 SVGEGT. The CDR3 contains 14 residues. CDR3 loop: CASRNTGFNYGYTF.

The chain has TRBV29-1 and TRBJ2-3; there is no DNA to check the TCRdb D call of TRBD1. Germline loops: CDR1 SQVTM, CDR2 ANQGSEA. The CDR3 sequence is 14 residues long. CDR3 region: CSVESGQPTDTQYF.

This chain links TRBV25-1 with TRBJ2-3; TCRdb gives TRBD1 as the D gene, but with no DNA this cannot be confirmed. The CDR3 sequence is 15 residues long. In germline, CDR1 is MGHDK, CDR2 SYGVNS. The CDR3 sequence is CASLQAGKGPDTQYF.

The chain joins TRBV5-4 to TRBJ2-1; TCRdb reports TRBD2, a call that lacks DNA to check it against. CDR3 length: 15 amino acids. The germline V gene has CDR1 SGHNT and CDR2 YYREEE (reference sequence). The CDR3 reads CASSQDWLSYNEQFF.

V is TRBV12-3 or TRBV12-4 and J is TRBJ2-1; TCRdb selects TRBD1, and the lack of DNA leaves this call unchecked. The CDR3 is 15 amino acids. CDR3 protein: CASSFGQLSSTEQFF.

The chain employs TRBV3-1 and TRBJ2-3; no DNA is available, so the TRBD1 call from TCRdb remains unchecked. Germline V CDR1 and CDR2: LGHDT, YNNKEL (reference sequence). There are 13 residues in the CDR3. Here the CDR3 reads CASSQDEGTTQYF.

The genes are TRBV12-5 and TRBJ1-5. The CDR3 sequence is 12 residues long. In germline, CDR1 is LGHNT, CDR2 FRNRAP. CDR3 in amino acids: CASGADNQPQHF.

The rearrangement uses TRBV5-4 and TRBJ2-5. The CDR3 has 12 amino acids. The germline CDR1 and CDR2 sequences are SGHNT and YYREEE (reference sequence). The CDR3 protein is CASSRPRGTQYF.

The chain uses TRBV28 and TRBJ2-1; absent DNA, TCRdb's TRBD2 call cannot be checked. The CDR3 has 16 residues. Germline V gene lookup returns CDR1 MDHEN and CDR2 SYDVKM. The CDR3 is CASRTGLAGRGGEQFF.

This sequence joins TRBV3-1 and TRBJ1-1. Germline V gives CDR1 LGHDT, CDR2 YNNKEL (reference sequence). This CDR3 has 15 amino acids. The CDR3 protein is CASSQHQGMNTEAFF.

The J gene is TRBJ2-1, the V gene TRBV9. CDR1 and CDR2 from the germline V gene are SGDLS and YYNGEE. The CDR3 runs 14 residues. The CDR3 loop reads CASSPRGATDEQFF.

The CDR3 loop reads CATQWGWQETQYF. The chain employs TRBV15 and TRBJ2-5; absent DNA, TCRdb's TRBD1 call cannot be checked. Germline CDR1 LNHNV, CDR2 YYDKDF (reference sequence). The CDR3 totals 13 residues.

CDR3 loop: CSARFLETQYF. The rearrangement uses TRBV20-1 and TRBJ2-5. This CDR3 spans 11 amino acids. Germline CDR1 and CDR2: DFQATT and SNEGSKA (reference sequence).

This rearrangement joins TRBV5-4 to TRBJ2-1. Looked up from germline, CDR1 is SGHNT and CDR2 is YYREEE (reference sequence). This CDR3 spans 15 amino acids. CDR3: CASSLAGNAYNEQFF.

The V gene is TRBV20-1, the J gene TRBJ1-1. Germline V gene lookup returns CDR1 DFQATT and CDR2 SNEGSKA (reference sequence). The length of the CDR3 is 13 residues. The CDR3 loop is CSAHSHRTTEAFF.

The rearrangement links TRBV10-3 to TRBJ2-1; the D call from TCRdb, TRBD1, cannot be confirmed without DNA. This CDR3 is 17 amino acids long. Germline CDR1 is ENHRY and CDR2 is SYGVKD. The CDR3 region is CAISGQGANPQHNEQFF.

The chain employs TRBV6-1 and TRBJ2-2; TCRdb designates TRBD1, a call that cannot be tested without DNA. Germline CDR1 and CDR2: MNHNS and SASEGT. This CDR3 spans 14 amino acids. The CDR3 is CASMIDPGAGELFF.

The V gene is TRBV12-3 or TRBV12-4, the J gene TRBJ1-2. The CDR3 extends over 13 amino acids. The CDR3: CASSLSLEGGYTF.